These 30 T cell receptor beta chains came from one sample sequenced in a study of control samples from healthy donors and cancer patients. Method: immunoSEQ multiplex PCR; TCRdb's copy keeps in-frame clones and lacks some. The sample contains more than 85,000 clones, roughly 90% of which appear only once. Material for sequencing was blood. Receptors were obtained from a woman between 50 and 59 years old in good health.

V usage is TRBV11-2 and J usage is TRBJ2-3; D gene ambiguous. The CDR3 length is 16 residues. Per germline, CDR1 SGHAT and CDR2 FQNNGV. Between the trimmed V and J ends, which lost 5 bases and 4 bases, there was a span of 19 bases. The CDR3 protein is CASSASFGILSDTQYF. The CDR3 DNA reads as TGTGCCAGCAGCGCATCTTTTGGGATCCTCTCAGATACGCAGTATTTT.

J is TRBJ2-7 and V is TRBV28; no reliable D call. Trimming removed 5 bases from V and 0 bases from J, with 14 bases in between. The CDR3 consists of 15 residues. Germline V gives CDR1 MDHEN, CDR2 SYDVKM. The CDR3 loop is CASSRTSTSSYEQYF. The CDR3 DNA is TGTGCCAGCAGTCGAACTTCTACGAGCTCCTACGAGCAGTACTTC.

The chain employs TRBV19 and TRBJ2-2; D gene ambiguous. The CDR3 runs to 16 residues. CDR1 is LNHDA, CDR2 SQIVND, per germline (reference sequence). Trimming removed 5 bases from V and 1 base from J, with 14 bases in between. The CDR3 here is CASSRRRFGNTGELFF. CDR3 nucleotide sequence: TGTGCCAGTAGTCGACGACGCTTTGGGAACACCGGGGAGCTGTTTTTT.

This sequence joins TRBV6-5 and TRBJ2-1, with TRBD1 as a possible D gene (6 bases). The CDR3 totals 14 residues. In germline, CDR1 is MNHEY, CDR2 SVGAGI. V dropped 6 bases and J dropped 6 bases, with 15 bases sitting between them. Here the CDR3 DNA reads TGTGCCAGCAGAAAAGACAGGTCATTCAATGAGCAGTTCTTC. Protein sequence: CASRKDRSFNEQFF.

The J gene is TRBJ1-4, the V gene TRBV14, with D unresolved. Between the trimmed V and J ends, which lost 4 bases and 5 bases, there was a span of 20 bases. This CDR3 region has 17 residues. In germline, CDR1 is SGHDN, CDR2 FVKESK. The CDR3 nucleotides are TGTGCCAGCAGCCCCCAGTTTTTCCGGCCGACGAATGAAAAACTGTTTTTT. Its translation: CASSPQFFRPTNEKLFF.

The chain recombines TRBV30 with TRBJ2-1; D gene ambiguous. Trimming removed 4 bases from V and 0 bases from J, with 13 bases in between. The germline V gene encodes CDR1 GTSNPN and CDR2 SVGIG (reference sequence). The length of the CDR3 is 15 residues. This CDR3 reads CAWKIRVSSYNEQFF. CDR3 bases: TGTGCCTGGAAAATCCGGGTTAGCTCCTACAATGAGCAGTTCTTC.

The J gene is TRBJ1-2, the V gene TRBV5-4; perhaps TRBD1 as D (5 bases). Germline lookup yields CDR1 SGHNT and CDR2 YYREEE (reference sequence). The CDR3 has 14 residues. V was clipped by 4 bases and J by 4 bases, with 14 bases between them. The CDR3 reads CASSPGTGIYGYTF. The CDR3 nucleotides read TGTGCCAGCAGCCCCGGGACGGGAATCTATGGCTACACCTTC.

The CDR3 DNA is TGTGCCAGCAGCTTGTGGGGGAGGACTGAAAAACTGTTTTTT. It codes for CASSLWGRTEKLFF. The chain recombines TRBV5-8 with TRBJ1-4; D perhaps matches TRBD1 (5 bases). The CDR3 contains 14 residues. The V and J ends lost 1 base and 7 bases respectively, with 11 bases between them. Germline V gene data show CDR1 as SGHTS and CDR2 as YDEGEE.

The V call is TRBV5-8, the J call TRBJ2-3; 8 nucleotides agree with TRBD1. Germline lookup yields CDR1 SGHTS and CDR2 YDEGEE. After removal of 4 bases from V and 2 bases from J, the junction contained 9 bases not matched to a gene. CDR3 length equals 16 residues. CDR3 amino acids: CASSRRTGLTTDTQYF. In DNA form, the CDR3 reads TGTGCCAGCAGCCGGAGGACAGGGTTGACCACAGATACGCAGTATTTT.

The gene calls are TRBV7-9 and TRBJ2-5, with D perhaps TRBD1 or TRBD2 (5 bases each). CDR1 and CDR2 from the germline V gene are SEHNR and FQNEAQ (reference sequence). Trimming shortened V by 5 bases and J by 9 bases, and 31 bases separated the two germline ends. The CDR3 has 18 amino acids. The DNA of the CDR3 is TGTGCCAGCAGCGCGGCAACGGACGTACTGAGGGGTGGCGCGGCCCAGTACTTC. This gives the protein CASSAATDVLRGGAAQYF.

The genes are TRBV9 and TRBJ1-2; the D is unclear. V dropped 3 bases and J dropped 4 bases, with 13 bases sitting between them. CDR1 is SGDLS, CDR2 YYNGEE, per germline. The CDR3 contains 14 residues. DNA for the CDR3: TGTGCCAGCAGCGAGGACGGAAGTGTCTATGGCTACACCTTC. It translates to CASSEDGSVYGYTF.

The chain is built from TRBV18 and TRBJ2-6, with D possibly matching TRBD1 (6 bases). The CDR3 loop spans 13 amino acids. CDR1 and CDR2 (germline): KGHSH, LQKENI. Trimming removed 2 bases from V and 7 bases from J, with 6 bases in between. CDR3 coding DNA: TGTGCCAGCTCACCAGGGACAGCCAACGTCCTGACTTTC. Translation: CASSPGTANVLTF.

The V and J genes are TRBV7-8 and TRBJ2-7, with D tentatively TRBD1 (6 bases). The germline V and J ends were trimmed by 1 base and 3 bases, with 10 bases remaining between them. This CDR3 is built from 14 residues. CDR1 is SGHVS and CDR2 is FQNEAQ in the germline V gene. The CDR3, as DNA: TGTGCCAGCAGCTTAGGTCAGGGGCTCTACGAGCAGTACGTC. Protein product: CASSLGQGLYEQYV.

The CDR3 coding sequence is TGTGCCAGCAGCTTAACGCCAGGTATCGGTGGCTACACCTTC. It specifies CASSLTPGIGGYTF. The J gene is TRBJ1-2, the V gene TRBV7-3, with D hard to call. Looked up from germline, CDR1 is SGHTA and CDR2 is FQGTGA. With 0 bases removed from V and 7 bases from J, the gap between germline ends came to 12 bases. The CDR3 covers 14 residues.

V and J are TRBV4-1 and TRBJ2-3; the D is unclear. Germline CDR1 MGHRA, CDR2 YSYEKL. This CDR3 spans 15 amino acids. Trimming shortened V by 5 bases and J by 2 bases, and 14 bases separated the two germline ends. In DNA, the CDR3 is TGCGCCAGCAGCGACCCAGGACGACACACAGATACGCAGTATTTT. Encoded protein: CASSDPGRHTDTQYF.

The chain is built from TRBV6-5 and TRBJ2-5; the D gene is possibly TRBD1 (5 bases). This CDR3 region has 16 residues. In germline, CDR1 is MNHEY, CDR2 SVGAGI. The V end was cut by 4 bases, the J end by 0 bases, with 15 bases between. DNA for the CDR3: TGTGCCAGCAGTTCCGCCCCACAGGCCTACCAAGAGACCCAGTACTTC. Amino acid sequence: CASSSAPQAYQETQYF.

V gene TRBV11-2 combines with J gene TRBJ2-1; D possibly corresponds to TRBD1 (5 bases). Germline V lookup: CDR1 SGHAT, CDR2 FQNNGV. The CDR3 totals 15 residues. Trimming stripped 6 bases from V and 6 bases from J, with 18 bases between. CDR3 residues: CASSQWVGEGNEQFF. CDR3 DNA: TGTGCCAGCAGTCAGTGGGTAGGGGAAGGCAATGAGCAGTTCTTC.

The rearrangement links TRBV2 to TRBJ2-2; 12 nucleotides line up with TRBD2. Unmatched junction bases numbered 15, after V lost 6 bases and J lost 1 base. Germline-derived CDR1 and CDR2 are SNHLY and FYNNEI. CDR3 length: 20 amino acids. In DNA, the CDR3 is TGTGCCAGCAGACCCGGACTAGCGGGAAACTTTATTGAGAACACCGGGGAGCTGTTTTTT. It codes for CASRPGLAGNFIENTGELFF.

CDR3 sequence (DNA): TGTGCCAGTAGTCCCCTCGATAGGGGTACTCAGCCCCAGCATTTT. Translation: CASSPLDRGTQPQHF. The rearrangement uses TRBV19 and TRBJ1-5; D might be TRBD1 (5 bases). The CDR3 totals 15 residues. The V end lost 5 bases, the J end lost 6 bases, and 17 bases lay between the germline ends. Germline values: CDR1 LNHDA, CDR2 SQIVND (reference sequence).

V and J are TRBV5-1 and TRBJ1-3; D perhaps matches TRBD1 (5 bases). V gave up 1 base and J gave up 4 bases, with 15 bases separating them. In germline, CDR1 is SGHRS, CDR2 YFSETQ. This CDR3 spans 16 amino acids. Here the CDR3 DNA reads TGCGCCAGCAGCTTGCGTGGGGCCCTGGGGGGAAACACCATATATTTT. Translating it yields CASSLRGALGGNTIYF.

This chain uses TRBV24-1 with TRBJ2-7, with D perhaps TRBD2 (7 bases). In germline, CDR1 is KGHDR, CDR2 SFDVKD. The V gene lost 3 bases and the J gene lost 5 bases, with 19 bases spanning the gap. The CDR3 length is 16 residues. The CDR3 DNA sequence: TGTGCCACCAGTGATCCCGGGGGGCACACTCCTCACGAGCAGTACGTC. Its translation is CATSDPGGHTPHEQYV.

The chain is built from TRBV21-1 and TRBJ1-3; TRBD1, the D gene given by the table, was not confirmed from the DNA. TRBV21-1 is given as a pseudogene. This CDR3 region has 17 residues. The CDR3 sequence is CASSKVPVGGDGNTIYF. The CDR3 DNA reads TGTGCCAGCAGCAAAGTCCCGGTAGGGGGCGACGGAAACACCATATATTTT.

This chain connects TRBV27 to TRBJ2-1; D gene ambiguous. Germline-derived CDR1 and CDR2 are MNHEY and SMNVEV (reference sequence). Between the trimmed V and J ends, which lost 3 bases and 4 bases, there was a span of 7 bases. The CDR3 runs to 13 residues. The CDR3 nucleotides read TGTGCCAGCAGTTTGACTGGTTACAATGAGCAGTTCTTC. Its protein product is CASSLTGYNEQFF.

The rearrangement links TRBV4-1 to TRBJ1-5; no reliable D call. Trimming cost V 0 bases and J 9 bases, with 12 bases left between them. Germline CDR1 reads MGHRA; CDR2 reads YSYEKL. This CDR3 contains 14 residues. CDR3 nucleotide sequence: TGCGCCAGCAGCCAAGATTTGACCCTCTGGCCCCAGCATTTT. Its protein product is CASSQDLTLWPQHF.

The chain is built from TRBV30 and TRBJ2-4; D is undetermined. V gave up 0 bases and J gave up 10 bases, with 16 bases separating them. Germline V lookup: CDR1 GTSNPN, CDR2 SVGIG (reference sequence). The CDR3 length is 14 residues. CDR3 in DNA: TGTGCCTGGAGTGTAGTGGCAGGTGCTCGGATTCAGTACTTC. As protein: CAWSVVAGARIQYF.

There are a few counts of this clone. J is TRBJ2-3 and V is TRBV20-1; 7 bases match TRBD2. CDR1 DFQATT and CDR2 SNEGSKA come from the germline V gene (reference sequence). The junction had 6 bases not matched to a gene; V was cut back by 5 bases and J by 10 bases. This CDR3 has 11 residues. CDR3 sequence reads: CSAEPAGAQYF. The CDR3 bases are TGCAGTGCTGAACCCGCGGGGGCGCAGTATTTT.

This sequence joins TRBV7-8 and TRBJ1-5, with unresolved D. Germline assignment: CDR1 SGHVS and CDR2 FQNEAQ. The CDR3 has 16 residues. Trimming took off 5 bases at V and 0 bases at J, with 14 bases between the two ends. The CDR3 spells CASSPRDLYSNQPQHF. Written as DNA, the CDR3 is TGTGCCAGCAGCCCACGGGATTTATATAGCAATCAGCCCCAGCATTTT.

The rearrangement links TRBV5-1 to TRBJ2-4, with TRBD1 matching 8 bases. Germline lookup yields CDR1 SGHRS and CDR2 YFSETQ. Trimming at V came to 0 bases and at J to 5 bases, leaving 1 base not matched to a gene. The CDR3 is 14 amino acids. The CDR3 loop is CASSLDRGENIQYF. The CDR3 DNA follows: TGCGCCAGCAGCTTGGACAGGGGGGAAAACATTCAGTACTTC.

The chain carries TRBV6-2 or TRBV6-3 and TRBJ1-5; TRBD1 matches at 8 bases. J lost 3 bases, V lost 8 bases, and 12 bases had no gene match. In germline, CDR1 is MNHEY, CDR2 SVGEGT. This CDR3 contains 16 residues. The chain's CDR3 is CASGFGRGRNNQPQHF. The CDR3 bases are TGTGCCAGCGGTTTTGGCAGGGGGCGAAACAATCAGCCCCAGCATTTT.

This clone was seen a single time. This sequence joins TRBV5-1 and TRBJ2-5; D not resolved. This CDR3 is built from 12 residues. Trimming took 0 bases from V and 5 from J, leaving 5 bases between them. The V gene's germline CDR1 is SGHRS and CDR2 YFSETQ. As DNA, the CDR3 is TGCGCCAGCAGCTTGGATTCTGAGACCCAGTACTTC. Its translation is CASSLDSETQYF.